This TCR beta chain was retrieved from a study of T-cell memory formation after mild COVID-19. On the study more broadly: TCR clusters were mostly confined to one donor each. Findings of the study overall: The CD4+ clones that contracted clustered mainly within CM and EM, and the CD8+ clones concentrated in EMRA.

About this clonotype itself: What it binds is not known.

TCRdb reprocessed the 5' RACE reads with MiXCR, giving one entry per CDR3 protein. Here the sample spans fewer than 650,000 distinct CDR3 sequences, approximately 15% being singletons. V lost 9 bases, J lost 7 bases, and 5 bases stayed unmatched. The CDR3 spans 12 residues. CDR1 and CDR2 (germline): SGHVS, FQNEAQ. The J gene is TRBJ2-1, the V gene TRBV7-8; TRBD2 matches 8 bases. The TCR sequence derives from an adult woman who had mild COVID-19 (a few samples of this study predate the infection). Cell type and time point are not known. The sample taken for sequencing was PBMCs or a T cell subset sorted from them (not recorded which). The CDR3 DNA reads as TGTGCCAGTGGCGGGAGGCAAAATGAGCAGTTCTTC. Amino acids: CASGGRQNEQFF.